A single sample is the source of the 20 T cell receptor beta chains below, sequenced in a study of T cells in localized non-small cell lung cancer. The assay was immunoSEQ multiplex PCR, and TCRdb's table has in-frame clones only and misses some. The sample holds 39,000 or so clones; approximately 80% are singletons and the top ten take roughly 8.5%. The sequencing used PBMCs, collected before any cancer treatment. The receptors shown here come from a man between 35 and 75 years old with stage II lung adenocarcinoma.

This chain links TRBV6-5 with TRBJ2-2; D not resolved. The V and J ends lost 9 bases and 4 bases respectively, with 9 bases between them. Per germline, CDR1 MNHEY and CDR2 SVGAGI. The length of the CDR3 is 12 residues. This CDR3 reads CASGRTTGELFF. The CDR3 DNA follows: TGTGCCAGTGGACGGACCACCGGGGAGCTGTTTTTT.

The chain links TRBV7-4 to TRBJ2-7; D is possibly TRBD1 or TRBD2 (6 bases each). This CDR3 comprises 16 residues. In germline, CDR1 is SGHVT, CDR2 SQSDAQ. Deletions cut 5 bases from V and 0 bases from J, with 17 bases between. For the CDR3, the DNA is TGTGCCAGCAGCCCGAGGGGGACTGTCCTCTCCTACGAGCAGTACTTC. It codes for CASSPRGTVLSYEQYF.

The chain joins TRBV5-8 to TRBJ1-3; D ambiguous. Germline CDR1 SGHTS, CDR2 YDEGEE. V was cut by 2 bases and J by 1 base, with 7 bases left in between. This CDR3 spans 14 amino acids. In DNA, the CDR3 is TGTGCCAGCAGCTTCGGGAGGTCTGGAAACACCATATATTTT. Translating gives CASSFGRSGNTIYF.

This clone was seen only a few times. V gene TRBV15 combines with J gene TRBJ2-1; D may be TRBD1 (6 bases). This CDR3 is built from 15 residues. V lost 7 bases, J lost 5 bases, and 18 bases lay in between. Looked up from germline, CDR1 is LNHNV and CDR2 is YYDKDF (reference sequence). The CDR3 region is CATNTGTRANNEQFF. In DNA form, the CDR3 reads TGTGCCACCAACACCGGGACAAGGGCCAACAATGAGCAGTTCTTC. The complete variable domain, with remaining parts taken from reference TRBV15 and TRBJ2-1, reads DAMVIQNPRYQVTQFGKPVTLSCSQTLNHNVMYWYQQKSSQAPKLLFHYYDKDFNNEADTPDNFQSRRPNTSFCFLDIRSPGLGDTAMYLCATNTGTRANNEQFFGPGTRLTVL.

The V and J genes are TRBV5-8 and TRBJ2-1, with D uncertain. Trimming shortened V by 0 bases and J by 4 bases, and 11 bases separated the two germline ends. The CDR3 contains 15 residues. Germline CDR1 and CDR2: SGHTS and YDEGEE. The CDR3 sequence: CASSLAFNLYNEQFF. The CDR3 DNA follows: TGTGCCAGCAGCTTGGCCTTTAACCTATACAATGAGCAGTTCTTC.

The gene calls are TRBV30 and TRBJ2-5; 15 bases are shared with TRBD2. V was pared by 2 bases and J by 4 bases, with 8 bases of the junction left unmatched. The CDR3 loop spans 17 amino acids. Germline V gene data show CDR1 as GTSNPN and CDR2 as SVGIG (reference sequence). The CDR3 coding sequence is TGTGCCTGGAGTACAGGGACTAGCGGGGGGCCGGGAGAGACCCAGTACTTC. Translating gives CAWSTGTSGGPGETQYF.

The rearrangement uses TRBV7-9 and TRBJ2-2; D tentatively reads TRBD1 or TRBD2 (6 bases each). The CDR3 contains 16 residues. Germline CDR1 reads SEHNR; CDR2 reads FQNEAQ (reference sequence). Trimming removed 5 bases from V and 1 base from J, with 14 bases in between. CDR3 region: CASSNRGTLNTGELFF. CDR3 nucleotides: TGTGCCAGCAGCAATAGGGGGACTTTGAACACCGGGGAGCTGTTTTTT.

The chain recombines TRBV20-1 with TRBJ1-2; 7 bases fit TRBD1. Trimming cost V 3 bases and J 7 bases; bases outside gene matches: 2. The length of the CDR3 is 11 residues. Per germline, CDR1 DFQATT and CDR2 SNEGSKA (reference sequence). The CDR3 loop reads CSASDRAGYTF. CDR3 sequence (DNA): TGCAGTGCTAGCGACAGGGCTGGCTACACCTTC.

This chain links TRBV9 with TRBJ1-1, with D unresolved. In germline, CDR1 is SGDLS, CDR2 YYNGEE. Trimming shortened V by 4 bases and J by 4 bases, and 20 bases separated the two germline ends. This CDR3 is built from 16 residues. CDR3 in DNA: TGTGCCAGCAGCTCCCAACCCAGCGGAGTGTCCACTGAAGCTTTCTTT. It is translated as CASSSQPSGVSTEAFF.

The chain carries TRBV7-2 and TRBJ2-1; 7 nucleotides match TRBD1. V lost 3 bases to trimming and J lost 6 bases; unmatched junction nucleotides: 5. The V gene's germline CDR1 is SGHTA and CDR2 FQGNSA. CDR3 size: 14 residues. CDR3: CASSFWTGPNEQFF. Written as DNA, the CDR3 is TGTGCCAGCAGCTTCTGGACAGGACCCAATGAGCAGTTCTTC.

The CDR3 protein is CASSTGQSGYTF. Written as DNA, the CDR3 is TGCGCCAGCAGTACAGGACAGAGTGGCTACACCTTC. This sequence joins TRBV5-1 and TRBJ1-2; TRBD1 might be the D (6 bases). CDR1 and CDR2 from the germline V gene are SGHRS and YFSETQ. The CDR3 loop spans 12 amino acids. V was clipped by 5 bases and J by 7 bases, with 12 bases between them.

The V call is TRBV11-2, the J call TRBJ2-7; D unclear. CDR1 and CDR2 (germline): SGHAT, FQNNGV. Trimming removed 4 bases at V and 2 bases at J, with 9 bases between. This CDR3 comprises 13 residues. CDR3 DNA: TGTGCCAGCAGCTCCCTCCAAGCCTACGAGCAGTACTTC. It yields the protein CASSSLQAYEQYF.

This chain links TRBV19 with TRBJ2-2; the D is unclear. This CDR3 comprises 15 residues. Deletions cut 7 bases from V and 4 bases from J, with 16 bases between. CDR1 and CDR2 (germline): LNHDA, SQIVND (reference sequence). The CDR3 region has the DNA TGTGCCAGTAACACCGGTATTCTGGGCACCGGGGAGCTGTTTTTT. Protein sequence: CASNTGILGTGELFF.

The DNA for the CDR3 is TGTGCCAGCAGCAAAAAGGTAAGCGATCAAGAGACCCAGTACTTC. Translated, it gives CASSKKVSDQETQYF. The chain is built from TRBV21-1 and TRBJ2-5; whether TRBD2, the table's D call, matches the DNA was not checked. TRBV21-1 is a listed pseudogene. CDR3 size: 15 residues.

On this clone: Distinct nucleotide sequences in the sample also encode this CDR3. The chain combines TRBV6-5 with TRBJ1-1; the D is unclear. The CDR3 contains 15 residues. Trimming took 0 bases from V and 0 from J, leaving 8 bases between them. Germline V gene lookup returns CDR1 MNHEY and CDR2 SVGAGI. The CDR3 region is CASSYSRTLNTEAFF. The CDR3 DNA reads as TGTGCCAGCAGTTACTCGAGGACCTTGAACACTGAAGCTTTCTTT.

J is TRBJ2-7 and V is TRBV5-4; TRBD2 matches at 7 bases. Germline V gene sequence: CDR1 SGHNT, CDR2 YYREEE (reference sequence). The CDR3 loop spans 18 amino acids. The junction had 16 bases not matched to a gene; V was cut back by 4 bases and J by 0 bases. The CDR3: CASSQDGWEGRSSYEQYF. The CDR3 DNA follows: TGTGCCAGCAGCCAAGATGGGTGGGAGGGGAGGAGCTCCTACGAGCAGTACTTC.

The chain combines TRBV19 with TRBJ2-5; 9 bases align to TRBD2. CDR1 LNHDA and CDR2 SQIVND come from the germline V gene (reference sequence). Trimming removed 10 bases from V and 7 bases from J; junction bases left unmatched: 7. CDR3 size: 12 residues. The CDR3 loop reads CATGLADGTQYF. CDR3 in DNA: TGTGCCACGGGACTAGCCGACGGGACCCAGTACTTC.

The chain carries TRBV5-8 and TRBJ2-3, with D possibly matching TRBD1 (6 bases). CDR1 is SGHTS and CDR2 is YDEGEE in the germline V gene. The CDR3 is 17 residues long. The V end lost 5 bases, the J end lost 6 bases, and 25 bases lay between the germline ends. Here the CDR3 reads CASRLTQGFGGGDTQYF. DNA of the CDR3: TGTGCCAGCAGATTAACCCAGGGGTTCGGAGGTGGGGATACGCAGTATTTT.

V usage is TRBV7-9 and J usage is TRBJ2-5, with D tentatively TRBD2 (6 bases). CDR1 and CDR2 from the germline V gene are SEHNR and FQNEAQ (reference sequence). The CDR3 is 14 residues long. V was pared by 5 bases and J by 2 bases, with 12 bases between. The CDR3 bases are TGTGCCAGCAGCGAACAACGGGGGCAAGAGACCCAGTACTTC. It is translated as CASSEQRGQETQYF.

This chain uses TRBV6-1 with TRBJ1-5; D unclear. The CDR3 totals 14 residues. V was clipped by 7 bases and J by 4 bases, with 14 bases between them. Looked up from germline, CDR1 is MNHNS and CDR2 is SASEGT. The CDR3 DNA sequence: TGTGCCAGCACCCAAAATGGAGGGAATCAGCCCCAGCATTTT. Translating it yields CASTQNGGNQPQHF.